Presented here are 15 T cell receptor beta chains from one specimen sequenced in a study of identical twins. A single record per CDR3 protein comes from TCRdb applying MiXCR to the 5' RACE reads. The sample includes about 220,000 distinct CDR3 sequences, 5.5% to 7.5% of them seen just once. This same sample was also part of a study on T cells expressing NK-cell markers.

Sequenced material: CD8+ T cells sorted from blood. Source of these receptors: a woman in her late teens or twenties in good health.

This clonotype was counted between two and nine times. The DNA for the CDR3 is TGTGCCAGCAGCCCGGGAGGCAAGCAGTTCTTC. This gives the protein CASSPGGKQFF. The chain recombines TRBV27 with TRBJ2-1, with TRBD2 identical over 7 bases. The germline V gene encodes CDR1 MNHEY and CDR2 SMNVEV (reference sequence). Losses at the gene ends were 6 bases for V and 11 bases for J; bases not matched to a gene: 4. The CDR3 runs 11 residues.

This clonotype was recorded a few times. This chain connects TRBV7-3 to TRBJ2-3, with TRBD1 matching 7 bases. Unmatched junction bases numbered 10, after V lost 1 base and J lost 6 bases. CDR3 size: 16 residues. The germline CDR1 and CDR2 sequences are SGHTA and FQGTGA. The CDR3 coding sequence is TGTGCCAGCAGCTTAAGGGCCCAGGGGGATACGGATACGCAGTATTTT. It yields the protein CASSLRAQGDTDTQYF.

This clonotype was detected ten times or more. The chain recombines TRBV20-1 with TRBJ2-7, with 8 bases lining up with TRBD1. CDR1 DFQATT and CDR2 SNEGSKA come from the germline V gene (reference sequence). The length of the CDR3 is 15 residues. V dropped 3 bases and J dropped 4; count of bases not matched to a gene: 11. The CDR3 loop is CSARGRGHTIYEQYF. The CDR3 nucleotides read TGCAGTGCTAGGGGCAGGGGGCACACTATATACGAGCAGTACTTC.

This clonotype came up many times. The chain carries TRBV27 and TRBJ2-7, with 8 nucleotides matching TRBD2. V trimming: 3 bases; J trimming: 3 bases; junction bases outside the gene matches: 7. Germline V gene lookup returns CDR1 MNHEY and CDR2 SMNVEV (reference sequence). The CDR3 spans 15 residues. The CDR3 is CASSFFSGNYYEQYF. CDR3 sequence (DNA): TGTGCCAGCAGTTTTTTTAGCGGGAACTACTACGAGCAGTACTTC.

This clonotype has at least ten counts. The chain links TRBV20-1 to TRBJ2-7; either TRBD1 or TRBD2 may supply D (7 bases each). The V gene's germline CDR1 is DFQATT and CDR2 SNEGSKA (reference sequence). The CDR3 extends over 16 amino acids. The germline V and J ends were trimmed by 6 bases and 6 bases, with 27 bases remaining between them. The CDR3 bases are TGCAGTGCCCTGGATCCCCGGGGAGGGGGCGGACCCGAGCAGTACTTC. Translating it yields CSALDPRGGGGPEQYF.

This clonotype has ten or more counts. The chain employs TRBV12-3 or TRBV12-4 and TRBJ2-5; D unresolved. This CDR3 has 13 residues. V gave up 1 base and J gave up 4 bases, with 7 bases separating them. Here the CDR3 reads CASSLVGPETQYF. The DNA for the CDR3 is TGTGCCAGCAGTTTAGTAGGGCCAGAGACCCAGTACTTC.

This clonotype appeared many times. The J gene is TRBJ2-7, the V gene TRBV11-1; 14 bases align to TRBD2. With 2 bases clipped from V and 1 base from J, the junction kept 7 bases outside the gene matches. This CDR3 is built from 18 residues. In germline, CDR1 is SGHAT, CDR2 FQDESV (reference sequence). The CDR3 protein is CASSLPIGTSGSSYEQYF. CDR3 DNA: TGTGCCAGCAGCTTACCCATCGGGACTAGCGGGAGTTCCTACGAGCAGTACTTC. The whole variable domain, filled in from reference TRBV11-1 and TRBJ2-7, reads EAEVAQSPRYKITEKSQAVAFWCDPISGHATLYWYRQILGQGPELLVQFQDESVVDDSQLPKDRFSAERLKGVDSTLKIQPAELGDSAMYLCASSLPIGTSGSSYEQYFGPGTRLTVT.

This clonotype has more than one count but fewer than ten. The chain recombines TRBV9 with TRBJ2-1; D call uncertain. V dropped 0 bases and J dropped 5 bases, with 9 bases sitting between them. Germline loops: CDR1 SGDLS, CDR2 YYNGEE. The CDR3 spans 14 residues. The CDR3 protein is CASSVGDQHNEQFF. Here the CDR3 DNA reads TGTGCCAGCAGCGTAGGCGACCAACACAATGAGCAGTTCTTC. Combining the CDR3 with reference TRBV9 and TRBJ2-1 gives the whole variable domain DSGVTQTPKHLITATGQRVTLRCSPRSGDLSVYWYQQSLDQGLQFLIQYYNGEERAKGNILERFSAQQFPDLHSELNLSSLELGDSALYFCASSVGDQHNEQFFGPGTRLTVL.

This clonotype was observed a few times. Here the CDR3 DNA reads TGTGCCAGCAGTTTAGGGCCGATCTCCTACGAGCAGTACTTC. Its protein product is CASSLGPISYEQYF. The gene calls are TRBV12-3 or TRBV12-4 and TRBJ2-7; D unclear. V was shortened by 1 base and J by 0 bases, with 7 bases between the two germline ends. This CDR3 region has 14 residues.

The table lists this clonotype with a few counts. This could be a read error, since a much larger clone is one nucleotide away. The rearrangement uses TRBV12-3 or TRBV12-4 and TRBJ2-1; the D call may be TRBD1 or TRBD2 (5 bases each). Trimming stripped 4 bases from V and 9 bases from J, with 7 bases between. The CDR3 covers 11 residues. In DNA, the CDR3 is TGTGCCAGCAGTTACGGGACTGAGCAGTTCTTC. Translation: CASSYGTEQFF.

This chain joins TRBV3-1 and TRBJ2-3, with 11 nucleotides matching TRBD2. The germline V gene encodes CDR1 LGHDT and CDR2 YNNKEL (reference sequence). The CDR3 length is 15 residues. With 4 bases clipped from V and 4 bases from J, the junction kept 4 bases outside the gene matches. The CDR3 DNA follows: TGTGCCAGCAGCCCGACTAGCGGGAATCCAGATACGCAGTATTTT. Protein sequence: CASSPTSGNPDTQYF.

This clonotype occurred a few times. This chain connects TRBV19 to TRBJ2-1; D is unclear. The CDR3 runs to 14 residues. Trimming stripped 2 bases from V and 8 bases from J, with 13 bases between. The germline V gene encodes CDR1 LNHDA and CDR2 SQIVND (reference sequence). The CDR3 loop is CASSIILPNHEQFF. The CDR3 DNA is TGTGCCAGTAGTATAATTCTCCCCAACCATGAGCAGTTCTTC.

This clonotype has just a few counts. The V call is TRBV3-1, the J call TRBJ1-4; D may be TRBD1 (5 bases). The CDR3 covers 17 residues. With 4 bases removed from V and 3 bases from J, the gap between germline ends came to 18 bases. Per germline, CDR1 LGHDT and CDR2 YNNKEL (reference sequence). The CDR3 bases are TGTGCCAGCAGCCTAAGTGGGGGTTCAGTGGCTAATGAAAAACTGTTTTTT. Protein product: CASSLSGGSVANEKLFF.

This clonotype came up many times. V and J are TRBV29-1 and TRBJ1-2; 11 bases align to TRBD1. J lost 8 bases, V lost 7 bases, and 15 bases had no gene match. This CDR3 has 15 amino acids. Germline V gene sequence: CDR1 SQVTM, CDR2 ANQGSEA. As DNA, the CDR3 is TGCAGCGCAATAACCGGGACAGGGGGTTTCGAGGGCTACACCTTC. Translating it yields CSAITGTGGFEGYTF. Full variable domain (remainder filled in from reference TRBV29-1 and TRBJ1-2): SAVISQKPSRDICQRGTSLTIQCQVDSQVTMMFWYRQQPGQSLTLIATANQGSEATYESGFVIDKFPISRPNLTFSTLTVSNMSPEDSSIYLCSAITGTGGFEGYTFGSGTRLTVV.

This clonotype has ten or more counts. This chain links TRBV4-3 with TRBJ2-1, with 8 bases identical to TRBD2. V gave up 0 bases and J gave up 7 bases; unmatched junction bases: 5. This CDR3 spans 15 amino acids. The germline CDR1 and CDR2 sequences are LGHNA and YSLEER. In nucleotides, the CDR3 is TGCGCCAGCAGCCAAGATCCGGGAGGGACGAATGAGCAGTTCTTC. This sequence encodes CASSQDPGGTNEQFF.